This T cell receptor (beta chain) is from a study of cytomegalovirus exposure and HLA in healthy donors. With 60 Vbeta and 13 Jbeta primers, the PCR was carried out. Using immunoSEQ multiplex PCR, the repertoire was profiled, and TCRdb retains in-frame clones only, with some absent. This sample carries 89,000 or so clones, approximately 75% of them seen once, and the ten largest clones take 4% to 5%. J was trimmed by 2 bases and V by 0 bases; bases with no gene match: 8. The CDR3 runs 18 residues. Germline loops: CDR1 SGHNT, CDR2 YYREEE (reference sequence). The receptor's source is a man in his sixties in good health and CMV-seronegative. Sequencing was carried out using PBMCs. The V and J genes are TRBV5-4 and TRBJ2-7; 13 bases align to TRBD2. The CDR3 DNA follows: TGTGCCAGCAGCTTGGGAATTGGACTAGCGGGGGAGGCCTACGAGCAGTACTTC. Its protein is CASSLGIGLAGEAYEQYF.